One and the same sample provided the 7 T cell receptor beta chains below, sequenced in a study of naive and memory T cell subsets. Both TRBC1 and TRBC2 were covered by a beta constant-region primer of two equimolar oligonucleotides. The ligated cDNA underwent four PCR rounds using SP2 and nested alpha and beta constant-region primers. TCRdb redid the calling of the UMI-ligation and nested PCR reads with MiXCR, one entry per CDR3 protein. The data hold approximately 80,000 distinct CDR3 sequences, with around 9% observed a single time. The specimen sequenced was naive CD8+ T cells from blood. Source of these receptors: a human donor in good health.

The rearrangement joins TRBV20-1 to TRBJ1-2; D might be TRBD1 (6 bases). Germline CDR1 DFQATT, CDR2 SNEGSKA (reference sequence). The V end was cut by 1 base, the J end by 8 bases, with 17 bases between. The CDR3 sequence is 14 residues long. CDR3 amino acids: CSARVDRYLFGYTF. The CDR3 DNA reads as TGCAGTGCTAGAGTTGACAGGTACCTTTTCGGCTACACCTTC.

This CDR3 is CASSVSTDTQYF. CDR3 nucleotide sequence: TGTGCCAGCAGCGTAAGCACAGATACGCAGTATTTT. The rearrangement links TRBV9 to TRBJ2-3; no reliable D call. The CDR3 consists of 12 residues. Germline CDR1 and CDR2: SGDLS and YYNGEE. V lost 1 base, J lost 0 bases, and 0 bases lay in between.

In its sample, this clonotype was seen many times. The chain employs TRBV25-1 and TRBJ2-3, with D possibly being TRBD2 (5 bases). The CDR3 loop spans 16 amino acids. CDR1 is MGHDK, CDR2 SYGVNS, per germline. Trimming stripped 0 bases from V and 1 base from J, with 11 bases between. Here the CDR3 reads CASSEYGWRGTDTQYF. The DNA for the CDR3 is TGTGCCAGCAGTGAATACGGCTGGCGGGGCACAGATACGCAGTATTTT.

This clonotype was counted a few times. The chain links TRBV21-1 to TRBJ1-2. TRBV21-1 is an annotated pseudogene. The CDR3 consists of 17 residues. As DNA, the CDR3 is TGTGCCAGCAGCAAAGCCGCCGACACCAAACCGCGCTATGGCTACACCTTC. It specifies CASSKAADTKPRYGYTF.

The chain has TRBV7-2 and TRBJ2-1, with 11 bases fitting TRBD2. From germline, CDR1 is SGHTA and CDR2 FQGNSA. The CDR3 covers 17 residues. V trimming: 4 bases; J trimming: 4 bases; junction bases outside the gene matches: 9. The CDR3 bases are TGTGCCAGCAGCTCTCGACTAGCGGGATATACATACAATGAGCAGTTCTTC. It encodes CASSSRLAGYTYNEQFF. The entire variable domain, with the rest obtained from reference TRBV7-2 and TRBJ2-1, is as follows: GAGVSQSPSNKVTEKGKDVELRCDPISGHTALYWYRQSLGQGLEFLIYFQGNSAPDKSGLPSDRFSAERTGGSVSTLTIQRTQQEDSAVYLCASSSRLAGYTYNEQFFGPGTRLTVL.

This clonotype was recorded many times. The CDR3 loop is CASSLGQNNQPQHF. The CDR3 nucleotides are TGTGCCAGCAGTTTAGGGCAAAACAATCAGCCCCAGCATTTT. The genes are TRBV27 and TRBJ1-5; D unresolved. CDR3 length: 14 residues. Germline values: CDR1 MNHEY, CDR2 SMNVEV (reference sequence). V lost 2 bases, J lost 3 bases, and 8 bases lay in between.

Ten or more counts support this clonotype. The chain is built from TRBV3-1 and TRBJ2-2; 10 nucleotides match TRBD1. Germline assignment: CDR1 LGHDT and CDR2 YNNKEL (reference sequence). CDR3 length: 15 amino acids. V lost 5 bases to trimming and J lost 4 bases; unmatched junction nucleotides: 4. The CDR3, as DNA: TGTGCCAGCAGCGGCCGGACAGGGGGCACCGGGGAGCTGTTTTTT. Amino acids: CASSGRTGGTGELFF.